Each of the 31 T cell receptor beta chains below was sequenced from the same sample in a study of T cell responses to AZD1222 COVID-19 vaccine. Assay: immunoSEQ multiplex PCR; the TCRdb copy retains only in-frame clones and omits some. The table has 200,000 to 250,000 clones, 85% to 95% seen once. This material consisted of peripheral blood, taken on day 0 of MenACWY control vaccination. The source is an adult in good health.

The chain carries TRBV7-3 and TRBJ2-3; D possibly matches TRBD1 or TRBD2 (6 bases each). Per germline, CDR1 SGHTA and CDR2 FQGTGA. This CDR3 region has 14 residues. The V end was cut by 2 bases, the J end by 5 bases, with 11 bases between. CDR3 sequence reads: CASSLGGLRDTQYF. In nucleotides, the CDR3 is TGTGCCAGCAGCTTAGGGGGGCTCCGAGATACGCAGTATTTT. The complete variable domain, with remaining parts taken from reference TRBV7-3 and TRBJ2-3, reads GAGVSQTPSNKVTEKGKYVELRCDPISGHTALYWYRQSLGQGPEFLIYFQGTGAADDSGLPNDRFFAVRPEGSVSTLKIQRTERGDSAVYLCASSLGGLRDTQYFGPGTRLTVL.

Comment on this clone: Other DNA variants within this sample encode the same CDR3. The CDR3 region has the DNA TGTGCCAGCAGTTTCAACTATGGCTACACCTTC. Translation gives CASSFNYGYTF. The chain has TRBV12-3 or TRBV12-4 and TRBJ1-2; no clear D. Trimming removed 3 bases from V and 2 bases from J, with 1 base in between. The CDR3 sequence is 11 residues long.

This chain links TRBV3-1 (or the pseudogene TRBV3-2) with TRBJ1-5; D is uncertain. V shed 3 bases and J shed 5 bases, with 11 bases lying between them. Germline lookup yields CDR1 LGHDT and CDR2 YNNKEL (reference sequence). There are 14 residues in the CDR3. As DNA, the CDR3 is TGTGCCAGCAGCCATTCCTGGACGGATCAGCCCCAGCATTTT. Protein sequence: CASSHSWTDQPQHF.

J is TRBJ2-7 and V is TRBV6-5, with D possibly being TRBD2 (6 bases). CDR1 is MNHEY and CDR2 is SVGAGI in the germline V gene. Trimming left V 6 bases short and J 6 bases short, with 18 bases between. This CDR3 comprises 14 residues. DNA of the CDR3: TGTGCCAGCAGCCCCACCAGCCGGGGAGGCGAGCAGTACTTC. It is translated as CASSPTSRGGEQYF.

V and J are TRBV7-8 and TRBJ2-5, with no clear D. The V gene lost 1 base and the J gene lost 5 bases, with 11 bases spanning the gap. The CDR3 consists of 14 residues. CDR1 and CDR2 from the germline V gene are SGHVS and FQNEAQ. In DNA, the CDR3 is TGTGCCAGCAGCTTAGGGGTCAGGTTTGAGACCCAGTACTTC. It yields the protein CASSLGVRFETQYF.

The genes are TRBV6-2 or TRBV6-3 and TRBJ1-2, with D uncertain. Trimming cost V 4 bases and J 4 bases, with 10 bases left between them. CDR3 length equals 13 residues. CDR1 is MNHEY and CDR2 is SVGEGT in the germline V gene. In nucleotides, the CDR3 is TGTGCCAGCAGTTCCGTCACGTTCTATGGCTACACCTTC. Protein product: CASSSVTFYGYTF.

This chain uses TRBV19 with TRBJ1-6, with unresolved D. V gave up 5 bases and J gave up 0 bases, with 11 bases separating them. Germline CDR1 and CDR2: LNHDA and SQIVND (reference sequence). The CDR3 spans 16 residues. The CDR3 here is CASSPDMSSYNSPLHF. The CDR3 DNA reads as TGTGCCAGTAGTCCCGACATGAGCTCCTATAATTCACCCCTCCACTTT.

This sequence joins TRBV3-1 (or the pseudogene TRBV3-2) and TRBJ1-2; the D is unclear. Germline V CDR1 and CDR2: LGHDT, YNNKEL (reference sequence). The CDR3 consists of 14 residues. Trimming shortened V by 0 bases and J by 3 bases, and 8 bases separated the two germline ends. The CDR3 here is CASSQDVRDYGYTF. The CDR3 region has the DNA TGTGCCAGCAGCCAAGATGTAAGGGACTATGGCTACACCTTC.

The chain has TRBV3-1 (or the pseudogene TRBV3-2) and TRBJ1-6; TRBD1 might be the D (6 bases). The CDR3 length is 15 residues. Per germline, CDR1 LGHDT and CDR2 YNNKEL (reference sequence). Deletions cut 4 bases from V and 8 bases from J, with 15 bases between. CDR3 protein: CASSLTGLPHSPLHF. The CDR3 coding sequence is TGTGCCAGCAGCCTTACAGGGCTGCCTCATTCACCCCTCCACTTT.

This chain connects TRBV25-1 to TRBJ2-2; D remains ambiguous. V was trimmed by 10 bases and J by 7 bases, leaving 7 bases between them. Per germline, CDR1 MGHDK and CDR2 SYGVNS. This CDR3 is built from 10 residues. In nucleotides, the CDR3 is TGTGCCACCAGAGGCGGGGAGCTGTTTTTT. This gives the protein CATRGGELFF.

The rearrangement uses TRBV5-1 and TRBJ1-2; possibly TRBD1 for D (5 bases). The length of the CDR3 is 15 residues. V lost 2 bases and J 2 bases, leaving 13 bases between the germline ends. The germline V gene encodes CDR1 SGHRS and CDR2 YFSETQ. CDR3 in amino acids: CASSFQQGLNYGYTF. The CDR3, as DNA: TGCGCCAGCAGCTTTCAGCAGGGATTAAACTATGGCTACACCTTC. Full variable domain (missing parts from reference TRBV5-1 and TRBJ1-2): KAGVTQTPRYLIKTRGQQVTLSCSPISGHRSVSWYQQTPGQGLQFLFEYFSETQRNKGNFPGRFSGRQFSNSRSEMNVSTLELGDSALYLCASSFQQGLNYGYTFGSGTRLTVV.

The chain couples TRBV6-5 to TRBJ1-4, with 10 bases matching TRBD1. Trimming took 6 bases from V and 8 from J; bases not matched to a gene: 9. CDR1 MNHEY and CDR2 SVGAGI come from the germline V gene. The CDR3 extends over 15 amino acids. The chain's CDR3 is CASRNRQGAREKLFF. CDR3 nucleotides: TGTGCCAGCAGAAACAGACAGGGGGCAAGGGAAAAACTGTTTTTT.

The CDR3 reads CASSRFPGQGSSGNTIYF. The CDR3 DNA follows: TGTGCCAGTAGTAGGTTCCCGGGACAGGGGAGCTCTGGAAACACCATATATTTT. The gene calls are TRBV19 and TRBJ1-3, with 10 bases that match TRBD1. Germline V CDR1 and CDR2: LNHDA, SQIVND (reference sequence). This CDR3 region has 18 residues. V trimming: 4 bases; J trimming: 0 bases; junction bases outside the gene matches: 9.

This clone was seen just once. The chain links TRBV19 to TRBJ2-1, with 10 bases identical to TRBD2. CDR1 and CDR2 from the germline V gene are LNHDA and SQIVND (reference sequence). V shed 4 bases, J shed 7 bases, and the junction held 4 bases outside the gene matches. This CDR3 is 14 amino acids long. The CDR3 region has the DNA TGTGCCAGTAGTAGTCTAGCGGGGGTGAATGAGCAGTTCTTC. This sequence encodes CASSSLAGVNEQFF.

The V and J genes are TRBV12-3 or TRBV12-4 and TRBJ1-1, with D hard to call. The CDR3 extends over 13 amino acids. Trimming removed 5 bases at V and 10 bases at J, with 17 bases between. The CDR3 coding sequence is TGTGCCAGCAGTCCAACGACAAGCGGTGGAGCTTTCTTT. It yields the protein CASSPTTSGGAFF.

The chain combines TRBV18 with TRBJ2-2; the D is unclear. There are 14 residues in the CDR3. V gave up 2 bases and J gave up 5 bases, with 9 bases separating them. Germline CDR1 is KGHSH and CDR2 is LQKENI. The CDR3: CASSPRQETGELFF. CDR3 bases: TGTGCCAGCTCACCAAGGCAGGAGACCGGGGAGCTGTTTTTT.

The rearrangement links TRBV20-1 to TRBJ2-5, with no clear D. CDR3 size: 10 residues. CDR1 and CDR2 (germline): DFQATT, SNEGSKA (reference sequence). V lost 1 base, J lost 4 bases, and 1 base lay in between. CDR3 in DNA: TGCAGTGCTAGAGTAGAGACCCAGTACTTC. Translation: CSARVETQYF.

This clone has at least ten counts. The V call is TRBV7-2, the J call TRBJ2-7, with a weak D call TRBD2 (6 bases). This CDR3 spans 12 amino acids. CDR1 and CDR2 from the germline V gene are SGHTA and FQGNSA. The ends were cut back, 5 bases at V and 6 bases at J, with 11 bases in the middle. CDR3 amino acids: CASSPAGFEQYF. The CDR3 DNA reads TGTGCCAGCAGCCCCGCGGGGTTCGAGCAGTACTTC.

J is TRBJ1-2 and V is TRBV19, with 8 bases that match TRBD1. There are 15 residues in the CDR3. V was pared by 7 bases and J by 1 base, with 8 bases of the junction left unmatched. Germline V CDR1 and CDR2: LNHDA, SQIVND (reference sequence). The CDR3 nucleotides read TGTGCCAGTAAGTGGACAGGGCCGCGTAACTATGGCTACACCTTC. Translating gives CASKWTGPRNYGYTF.

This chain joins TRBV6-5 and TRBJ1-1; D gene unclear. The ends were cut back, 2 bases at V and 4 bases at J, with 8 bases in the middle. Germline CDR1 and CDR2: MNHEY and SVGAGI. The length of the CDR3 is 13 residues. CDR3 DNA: TGTGCCAGCAGTTACACCACGGCCACTGAAGCTTTCTTT. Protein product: CASSYTTATEAFF.

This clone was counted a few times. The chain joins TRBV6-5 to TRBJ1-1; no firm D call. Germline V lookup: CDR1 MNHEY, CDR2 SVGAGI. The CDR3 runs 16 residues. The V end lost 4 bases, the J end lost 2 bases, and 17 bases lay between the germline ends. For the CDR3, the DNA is TGTGCCAGCAGTTTGGACCGCCCGGACTATAACACTGAAGCTTTCTTT. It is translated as CASSLDRPDYNTEAFF.

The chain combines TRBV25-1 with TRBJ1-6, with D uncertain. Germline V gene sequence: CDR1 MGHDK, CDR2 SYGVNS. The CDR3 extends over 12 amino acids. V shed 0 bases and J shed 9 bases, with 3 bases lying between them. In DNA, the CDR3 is TGTGCCAGCAGTGAATACCCTTCACCCCTCCACTTT. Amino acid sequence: CASSEYPSPLHF.

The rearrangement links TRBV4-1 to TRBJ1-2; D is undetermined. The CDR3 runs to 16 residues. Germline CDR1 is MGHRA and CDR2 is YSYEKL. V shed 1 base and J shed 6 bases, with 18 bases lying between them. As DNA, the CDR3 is TGCGCCAGCAGCCAAGGAGGAGCGATAGGGAGAAATGGCTACACCTTC. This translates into CASSQGGAIGRNGYTF.

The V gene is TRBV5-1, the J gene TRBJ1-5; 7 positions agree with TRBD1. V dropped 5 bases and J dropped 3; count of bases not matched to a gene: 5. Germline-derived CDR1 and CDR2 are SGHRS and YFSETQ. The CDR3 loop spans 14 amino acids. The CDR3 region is CASSLTGLNQPQHF. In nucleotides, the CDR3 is TGCGCCAGCAGTCTGACAGGGCTCAATCAGCCCCAGCATTTT.

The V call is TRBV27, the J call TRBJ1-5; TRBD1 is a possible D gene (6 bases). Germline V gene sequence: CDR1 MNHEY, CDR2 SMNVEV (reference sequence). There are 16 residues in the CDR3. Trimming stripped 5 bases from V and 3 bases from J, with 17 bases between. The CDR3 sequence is CASSTDGQLNNQPQHF. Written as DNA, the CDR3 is TGTGCCAGCAGTACCGATGGACAGTTGAACAATCAGCCCCAGCATTTT.

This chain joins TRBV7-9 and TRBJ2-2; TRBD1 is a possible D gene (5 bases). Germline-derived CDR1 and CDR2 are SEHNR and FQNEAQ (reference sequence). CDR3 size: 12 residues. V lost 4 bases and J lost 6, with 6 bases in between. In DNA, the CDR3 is TGTGCCAGCAGCTCCAGGGCCGGGGAGCTGTTTTTT. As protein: CASSSRAGELFF.

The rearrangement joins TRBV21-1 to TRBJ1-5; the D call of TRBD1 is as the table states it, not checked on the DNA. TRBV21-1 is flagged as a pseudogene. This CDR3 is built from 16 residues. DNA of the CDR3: TGTGCCAGCAGCAAAGGACAGCCTTATAGCAATCAGCCCCAGCATTTT. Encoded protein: CASSKGQPYSNQPQHF.

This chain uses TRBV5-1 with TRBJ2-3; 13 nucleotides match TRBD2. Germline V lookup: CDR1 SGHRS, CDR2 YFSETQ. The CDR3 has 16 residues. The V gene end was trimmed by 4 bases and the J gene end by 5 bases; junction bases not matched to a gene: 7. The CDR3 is CASSLTSGGLVDTQYF. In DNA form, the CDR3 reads TGCGCCAGCAGCCTGACTAGCGGGGGGTTGGTAGATACGCAGTATTTT.

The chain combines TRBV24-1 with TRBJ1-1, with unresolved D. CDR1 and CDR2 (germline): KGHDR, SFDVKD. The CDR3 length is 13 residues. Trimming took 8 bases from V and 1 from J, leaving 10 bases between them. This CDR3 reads CATTDFWNTEAFF. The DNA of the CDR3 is TGTGCCACCACCGATTTTTGGAACACTGAAGCTTTCTTT.

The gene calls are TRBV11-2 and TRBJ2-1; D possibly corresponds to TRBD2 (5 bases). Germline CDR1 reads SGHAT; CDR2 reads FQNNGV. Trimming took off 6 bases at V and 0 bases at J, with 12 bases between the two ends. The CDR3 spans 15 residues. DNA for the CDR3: TGTGCCAGCAGGGTGGCGGGCCGCTCCTACAATGAGCAGTTCTTC. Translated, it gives CASRVAGRSYNEQFF.

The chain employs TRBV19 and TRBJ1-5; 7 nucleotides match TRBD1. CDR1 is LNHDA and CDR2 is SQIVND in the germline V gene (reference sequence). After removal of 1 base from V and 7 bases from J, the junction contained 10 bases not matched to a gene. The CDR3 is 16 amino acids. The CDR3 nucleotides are TGTGCCAGTAGTATAGGGGGGACAGCAGCCACCCAGCCCCAGCATTTT. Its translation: CASSIGGTAATQPQHF.